The present T cell receptor (beta chain) was sequenced within a study of neurological immune-mediated disorders. Overall study results and limits: The greatest TCR clonal expansion occurred in HTLV-1-associated myelopathy and the least in multiple sclerosis, which fell below healthy controls. CDR3 amino acid sequences found in expanded clones were never shared across subjects, suggesting private repertoires in all groups.

The study built sorted libraries from fewer than 1.3 million CD4+ or CD8+ T cells. There are many counts of this clonotype. The antigen remains unidentified. The method for making cDNA was 5'RACE, and it used 10-nucleotide random UMIs. TCRdb processed the 5' RACE reads anew with MiXCR; each CDR3 protein has one entry. The repertoire holds just over 30,000 distinct CDR3 sequences, with 4% as singletons. Looked up from germline, CDR1 is SEHNR and CDR2 is FQNEAQ (reference sequence). V was cut by 5 bases and J by 4 bases, with 20 bases left in between. The CDR3 totals 16 residues. The clonotype comes from a woman in her forties in good health. Sequences were obtained from CD4+ T cells from blood. V gene TRBV7-9 combines with J gene TRBJ1-1; maybe TRBD1 (5 bases). In nucleotides, the CDR3 is TGTGCCAGCAGCAAAGTCCCAGGGAATCGGGGCACTGAAGCTTTCTTT. Translating it yields CASSKVPGNRGTEAFF.